The clone carrying this TCR beta chain appeared many times. The sample is drawn from a study of low-dose radiotherapy and immunotherapy resistance in tumors. The germline CDR1 and CDR2 sequences are SGHRS and YFSETQ. The V segment lost 0 bases and the J segment 5 bases; nucleotides outside the gene matches: 9. The CDR3 runs to 17 residues. Specified time point: after trial treatment. Treatment reported: LDRT plus nivolumab, ipilimumab, low-dose cyclophosphamide and aspirin (RACIN trial). First-strand cDNA used TRAV- and TRBV-specific primers, covering alpha and beta chains. Both a constant-region primer and a V-primer adapter served to amplify TCRs across 15 to 20 PCR cycles. TCRdb re-analysed the reads in MiXCR, keeping a single row per CDR3 protein. The data contain approximately 100,000 distinct CDR3 sequences, roughly 20% of them singletons.

This sequence originates from a male donor with prostate cancer. This chain links TRBV5-1 with TRBJ2-1, with 9 bases matching TRBD2. The sequencing here drew on PBMCs, taken after low-dose radiotherapy plus immunotherapy. Written as DNA, the CDR3 is TGCGCCAGCAGCTTGGGCGGCGGGGGGGCCAACGACAATGAGCAGTTCTTC. This encodes CASSLGGGGANDNEQFF.